This TCR beta chain came from a study of shared clonotypes between healthy human individuals (dated by TCRdb to 2019 to 2021). About the investigation overall: The cohort included a few men and a couple of women between 18 and 49 years of age. For each donor, CD4 naive and CD4 memory were each run on three plates, CD8 naive on two plates, and CD8 memory on one plate. Blood TCR repertoires of about five healthy adults were deeply sequenced to estimate repertoire size and the extent of clonotype sharing between individuals. To increase sequencing depth and limit assay-specific biases, different laboratories used diverse techniques to prepare libraries and sequence TCR repertoires. Leukapheresis yielded between about 0.8 and 8.9 billion PBMCs per donor.

With regard to this clone: Its antigen is currently not known. Base qualities are missing; no much larger clone stands one base away.

The CDR3 sequence holds 15 residues, the cysteine and phenylalanine included. CDR3 DNA only is kept here, 45 bases in frame from base 1. V is clipped by 1 base and J by 3 bases, and the sequence between their germline boundaries is 15 bases long. Sequences GTSNPN (CDR1) and SVGIG (CDR2) are obtained from the germline V gene (reference sequence). Using the deep immunoSEQ assay, TCR CDR3 regions were amplified from genomic DNA by multiplex PCR. Genomic DNA extracted from each cell subset was distributed evenly over all wells of several immunoSEQ 96-well plates, and each plate served as one replicate. For sorted subsets, approximately 210 ng of genomic DNA, equivalent to about 30,000 T cell genomes, went into each replicate PCR. The purified libraries were quantified using a Qubit 3.0 fluorometer, sized with a Bioanalyzer 2100, and then quantified again using the KAPA Library Quantification kit. Every immunoSEQ 96-well plate was sequenced on a separate single-read 150-cycle Illumina NextSeq 550 flow cell. Turning to the authors' computational methods: The immunoSEQ output contained only junctional sequences without quality scores, so filtering could not match that applied to full-length reads. Sequences were annotated with PyIR, a Python wrapper for IgBLAST v1.9, using IMGT germline references to assign V/J genes and CDR3. Reads were removed for weak V/J assignments (E-value above 1e-6), missing CDR3, stop codons, out-of-frame junctions, or ambiguous translated residues. V3J clonotypes were defined as sequences sharing the same inferred V gene, J gene, and CDR3 amino acid sequence. To compute the percentage overlap between repertoires, the number of shared unique clonotypes was divided by the size of the smaller repertoire. Repertoire richness was assessed with RTK rarefaction, the Chao1 estimator, and Recon v2.1 estimates of unobserved clonotypes. Generation probabilities for all TCRbeta clonotypes obtained by the gDNA method from a handful of donors were computed using OLGA. TCRdb took over this immuneACCESS table, retaining in-frame rearrangements with V and J assigned. Such tables are incomplete; in checked studies, under half of the missing clones stem from an unresolved V gene, and the remainder is unexplained. V and J calls and clone size are copied from that table; D and trimming were computed from the DNA. Here the sample has roughly 2,500,000 clones; 90% to 95% occur a single time. Of the sample, 0.36% is held by the ten largest clones.

Donors were healthy HIV-negative adults with no recently reported acute infections or vaccinations. Every donor was a Caucasian adult residing in Nashville, Tennessee, USA. CD4+ T cells were enriched through magnetic negative selection, after which naive cells were positively selected on CD45RA and the remaining negative fraction served as the memory subset. Blood was collected by leukapheresis, and PBMCs were isolated by Ficoll-Histopaque density gradient centrifugation and then cryopreserved in liquid nitrogen vapor phase. Analytical flow cytometry was used to check the purity and quantity of each magnetically sorted T cell population. Genomic DNA was isolated from each sorted fraction and quantified by UV absorbance on a Nanodrop 2000c. General conclusions and limits of the study: Rarefaction of sorted-subset datasets indicated incomplete sequencing despite the large sequencing depth. Higher generation probabilities were observed for clonotypes shared by all four sorted-subset donors than for non-shared clonotypes. Sampling was restricted to blood, and TCR repertoires in tissue are likely to differ from TCR repertoires in blood. Because the study included only a small number of donors, the genetic and exposure-history diversity represented was limited. Estimated clonotype richness was generally larger for naive than for memory subsets. Pairwise subsampling indicated that sequencing depth was expected to affect the degree of clonotype sharing among donors. Across several donors, roughly 5% of naive CD4, approximately 3.5% of naive CD8, 2.3% of memory CD4, and approximately 0.4% of memory CD8 clonotypes were shared.

The chain joins TRBV30 to TRBJ1-1; the D gene identity is not certain. The sample was naive CD4+ T cells from PBMCs. This sample's cell subset or site label indicates: CD45RA+ positively selected. This clonotype originated in a man between 18 and 29 years old in good health. Some clones in this sample may be carry-over from other donors' samples. The nucleotide sequence is given as TGTGCCTGGAGTGGGATCGGAGTCGGGGACACTGAAGCTTTCTTT. Translated, this is CAWSGIGVGDTEAFF. Reference TRBV30 and TRBJ1-1 genes cover what lies past the CDR3, so the full variable domain is SQTIHQWPATLVQPVGSPLSLECTVEGTSNPNLYWYRQAAGRGLQLLFYSVGIGQISSEVPQNLSASRPQDRQFILSSKKLLLSDSGFYLCAWSGIGVGDTEAFFGQGTRLTVV.